This T cell receptor (beta chain) originates from a study of blood T cell repertoires in COVID-19. Study-level background: Acute and convalescent COVID-19 samples came from the United States, Italy and Spain.

Only in-frame clones appear in the TCRdb table, and some are missing; sequencing was by immunoSEQ multiplex PCR. Of some 260,000 clones listed, approximately 90% are singletons. Germline CDR1 is SGHRS and CDR2 is YFSETQ. V was trimmed by 0 bases and J by 2 bases, leaving 8 bases between them. This CDR3 has 14 residues. The sequenced sample consisted of peripheral blood. The chain joins TRBV5-1 to TRBJ1-2; D is unclear. The receptor was derived from a woman in her 40s who had recovered from COVID-19. The CDR3: CASSLVGSNYGYTF. The CDR3 region has the DNA TGCGCCAGCAGCTTGGTCGGGTCCAACTATGGCTACACCTTC.